This section outlines one TCR beta chain sequence together with its context. Participants came from roughly 23 US areas, aged about 18 to 90 years. Categorization into cohorts depended on clinical history that participants reported. Two negative PCRs, clearance, or symptom resolution characterized the recovered Cohort 3 donors. This record comes from a study of blood T cell repertoires in COVID-19. Study at large: Italy, Spain and the United States were the sources of the convalescent and acute COVID-19 samples.

TCRdb's copy holds only in-frame clones and misses some; the assay was immunoSEQ multiplex PCR. The sample carries 140,000 or so clones, around 86% recorded once. This CDR3 spans 15 amino acids. Germline V gives CDR1 SGDLS, CDR2 YYNGEE. V lost 2 bases to trimming and J lost 6 bases; unmatched junction nucleotides: 8. The chain uses TRBV9 and TRBJ1-1; 9 positions agree with TRBD1. The sample was PBMCs or T cells enriched from blood (not recorded which). The sequence derives from a man in his 60s who had recovered from COVID-19. The CDR3 region is CASSVTGGASAEAFF. The CDR3 region has the DNA TGTGCCAGCAGCGTTACAGGGGGCGCGTCCGCTGAAGCTTTCTTT.